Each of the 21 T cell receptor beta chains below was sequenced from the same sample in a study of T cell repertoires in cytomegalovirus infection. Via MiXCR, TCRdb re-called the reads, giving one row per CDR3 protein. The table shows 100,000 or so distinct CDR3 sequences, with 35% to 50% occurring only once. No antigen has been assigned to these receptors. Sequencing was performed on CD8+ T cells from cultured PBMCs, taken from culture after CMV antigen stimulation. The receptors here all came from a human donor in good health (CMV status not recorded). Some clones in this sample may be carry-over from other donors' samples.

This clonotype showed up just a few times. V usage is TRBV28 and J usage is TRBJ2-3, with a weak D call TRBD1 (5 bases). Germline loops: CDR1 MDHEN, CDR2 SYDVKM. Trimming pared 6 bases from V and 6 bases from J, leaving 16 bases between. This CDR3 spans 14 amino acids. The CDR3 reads CASSLFRGRDTQYF. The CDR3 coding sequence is TGTGCCAGCAGCCTGTTTAGGGGCAGGGATACGCAGTATTTT.

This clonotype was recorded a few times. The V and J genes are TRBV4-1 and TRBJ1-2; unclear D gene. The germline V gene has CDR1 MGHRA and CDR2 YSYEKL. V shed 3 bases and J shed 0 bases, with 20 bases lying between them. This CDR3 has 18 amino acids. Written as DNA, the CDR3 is TGCGCCAGCAGCCATTCTCCCCCGGACGGAGAGACTAACTATGGCTACACCTTC. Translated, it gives CASSHSPPDGETNYGYTF.

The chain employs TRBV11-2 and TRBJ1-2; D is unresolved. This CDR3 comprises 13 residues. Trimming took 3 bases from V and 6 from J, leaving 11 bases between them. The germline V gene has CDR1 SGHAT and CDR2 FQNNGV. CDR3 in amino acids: CASSFYDWDGYTF. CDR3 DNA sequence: TGTGCCAGCAGCTTTTATGATTGGGATGGCTACACCTTC.

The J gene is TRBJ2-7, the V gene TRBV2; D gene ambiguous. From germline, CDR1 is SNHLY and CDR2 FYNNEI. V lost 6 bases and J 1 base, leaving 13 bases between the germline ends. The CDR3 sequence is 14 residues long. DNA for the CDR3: TGTGCCAGCAGCGACAAGCGTGGGTCCTACGAGCAGTACTTC. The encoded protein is CASSDKRGSYEQYF. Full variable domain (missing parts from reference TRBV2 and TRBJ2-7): EPEVTQTPSHQVTQMGQEVILRCVPISNHLYFYWYRQILGQKVEFLVSFYNNEISEKSEIFDDQFSVERPDGSNFTLKIRSTKLEDSAMYFCASSDKRGSYEQYFGPGTRLTVT.

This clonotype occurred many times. CDR3 DNA sequence: TGTGCCAGCAGTGACAGGGGTGAGGAGACCCAGTACTTC. This gives the protein CASSDRGEETQYF. This sequence joins TRBV27 and TRBJ2-5; 8 nucleotides line up with TRBD1. The CDR3 has 13 residues. Trimming cost V 5 bases and J 5 bases; bases outside gene matches: 4. Looked up from germline, CDR1 is MNHEY and CDR2 is SMNVEV (reference sequence).

CDR3 sequence reads: CASSYSVGGTYEQYF. Here the CDR3 DNA reads TGTGCCAGCAGTTACTCGGTTGGGGGGACCTACGAGCAGTACTTC. This rearrangement joins TRBV6-5 to TRBJ2-7, with a tentative D call TRBD2 (6 bases). Germline V lookup: CDR1 MNHEY, CDR2 SVGAGI. The V gene lost 0 bases and the J gene lost 2 bases, with 11 bases spanning the gap. This CDR3 spans 15 amino acids.

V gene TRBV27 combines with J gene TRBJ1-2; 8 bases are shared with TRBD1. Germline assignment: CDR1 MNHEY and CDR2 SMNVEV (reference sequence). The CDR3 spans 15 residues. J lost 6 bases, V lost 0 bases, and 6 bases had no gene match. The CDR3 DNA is TGTGCCAGCAGTTTATCTTGGCAGGGGGCGGATGGCTACACCTTC. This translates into CASSLSWQGADGYTF.

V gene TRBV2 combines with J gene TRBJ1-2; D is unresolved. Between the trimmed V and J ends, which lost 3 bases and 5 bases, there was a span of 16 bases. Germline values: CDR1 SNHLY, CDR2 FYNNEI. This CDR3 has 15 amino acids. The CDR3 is CASSDPSTDLYGYTF. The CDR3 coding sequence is TGTGCCAGCAGTGACCCCAGCACCGACCTATATGGCTACACCTTC.

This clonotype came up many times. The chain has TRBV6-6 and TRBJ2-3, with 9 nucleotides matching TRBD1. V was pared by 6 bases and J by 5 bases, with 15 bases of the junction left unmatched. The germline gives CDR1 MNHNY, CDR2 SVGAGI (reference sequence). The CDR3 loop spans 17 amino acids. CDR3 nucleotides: TGTGCCAGCAGAATACCTGCCGGGACAGGGATAAGAGATACGCAGTATTTT. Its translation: CASRIPAGTGIRDTQYF.

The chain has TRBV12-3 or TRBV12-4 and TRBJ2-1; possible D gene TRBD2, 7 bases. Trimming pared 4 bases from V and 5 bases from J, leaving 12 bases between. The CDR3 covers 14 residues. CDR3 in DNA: TGTGCCAGCAGTTGGGGGGGCAGAGACAATGAGCAGTTCTTC. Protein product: CASSWGGRDNEQFF.

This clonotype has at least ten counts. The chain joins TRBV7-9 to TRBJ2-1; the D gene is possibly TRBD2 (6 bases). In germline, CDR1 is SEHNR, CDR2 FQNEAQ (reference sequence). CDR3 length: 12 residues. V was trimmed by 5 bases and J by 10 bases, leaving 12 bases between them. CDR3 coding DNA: TGTGCCAGCAGCCTCGGGACTCAGGAGCAGTTCTTC. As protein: CASSLGTQEQFF.

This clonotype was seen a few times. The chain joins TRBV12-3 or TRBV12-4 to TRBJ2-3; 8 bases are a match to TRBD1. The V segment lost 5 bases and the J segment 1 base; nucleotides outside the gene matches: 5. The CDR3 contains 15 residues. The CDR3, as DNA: TGTGCCAGCAGTCCGAAGGACAGGGGCACAGATACGCAGTATTTT. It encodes CASSPKDRGTDTQYF.

In nucleotides, the CDR3 is TGCGCCAGCAGCTTGGGACAGGGGTTATCTTCCTACGAGCAGTACTTC. This codes for CASSLGQGLSSYEQYF. The V and J genes are TRBV5-1 and TRBJ2-7, with 8 bases lining up with TRBD1. The trim removed 0 bases at V and 1 base at J, leaving 6 bases unmatched. The CDR3 loop spans 16 amino acids. Germline V CDR1 and CDR2: SGHRS, YFSETQ.

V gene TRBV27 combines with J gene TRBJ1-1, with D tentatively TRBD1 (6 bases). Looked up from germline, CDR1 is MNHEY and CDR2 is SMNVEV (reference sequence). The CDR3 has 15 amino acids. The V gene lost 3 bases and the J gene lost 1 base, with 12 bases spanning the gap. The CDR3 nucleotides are TGTGCCAGCAGTTTCCGTCGGACAGAGAACACTGAAGCTTTCTTT. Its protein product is CASSFRRTENTEAFF.

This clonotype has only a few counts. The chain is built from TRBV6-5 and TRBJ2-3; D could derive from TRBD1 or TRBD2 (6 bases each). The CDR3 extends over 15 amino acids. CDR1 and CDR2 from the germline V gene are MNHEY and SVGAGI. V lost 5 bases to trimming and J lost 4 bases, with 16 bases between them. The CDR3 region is CASSTRGAAADTQYF. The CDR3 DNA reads TGTGCCAGCAGTACAAGGGGGGCGGCGGCAGATACGCAGTATTTT.

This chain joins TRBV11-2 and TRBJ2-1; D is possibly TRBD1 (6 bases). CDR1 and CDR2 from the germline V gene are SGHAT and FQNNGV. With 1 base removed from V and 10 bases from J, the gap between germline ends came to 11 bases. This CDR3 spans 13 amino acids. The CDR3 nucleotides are TGTGCCAGCAGCTTAGTGGGGGCCGGAGAGCAGTTCTTC. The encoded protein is CASSLVGAGEQFF.

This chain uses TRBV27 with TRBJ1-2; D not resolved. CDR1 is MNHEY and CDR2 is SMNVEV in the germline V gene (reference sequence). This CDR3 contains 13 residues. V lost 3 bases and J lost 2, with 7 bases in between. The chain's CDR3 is CASSFGENYGYTF. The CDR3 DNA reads TGTGCCAGCAGTTTCGGGGAAAACTATGGCTACACCTTC.

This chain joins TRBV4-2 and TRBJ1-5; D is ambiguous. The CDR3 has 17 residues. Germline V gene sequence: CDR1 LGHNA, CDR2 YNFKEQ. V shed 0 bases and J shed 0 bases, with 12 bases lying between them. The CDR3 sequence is CASSQEARPYSNQPQHF. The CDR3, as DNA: TGTGCCAGCAGCCAAGAGGCCAGACCCTATAGCAATCAGCCCCAGCATTTT.

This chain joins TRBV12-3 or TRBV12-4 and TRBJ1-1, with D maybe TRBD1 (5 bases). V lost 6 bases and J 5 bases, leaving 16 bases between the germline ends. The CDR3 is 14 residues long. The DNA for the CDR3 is TGTGCCAGCAGCTCGGCGGGGGTTTTTACTGAAGCTTTCTTT. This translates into CASSSAGVFTEAFF.

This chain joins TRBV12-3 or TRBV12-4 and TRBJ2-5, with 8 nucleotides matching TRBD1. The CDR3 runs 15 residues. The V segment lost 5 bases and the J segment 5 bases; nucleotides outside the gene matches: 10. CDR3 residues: CASSLGQGLQETQYF. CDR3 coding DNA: TGTGCCAGCAGTCTCGGACAGGGCCTCCAGGAGACCCAGTACTTC.

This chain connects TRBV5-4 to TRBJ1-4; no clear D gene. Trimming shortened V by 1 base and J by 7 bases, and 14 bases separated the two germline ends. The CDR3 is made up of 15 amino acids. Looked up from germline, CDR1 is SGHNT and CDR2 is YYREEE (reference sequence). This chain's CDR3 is CASSLYTAGPEKLFF. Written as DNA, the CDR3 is TGTGCCAGCAGCTTGTACACCGCGGGCCCTGAAAAACTGTTTTTT. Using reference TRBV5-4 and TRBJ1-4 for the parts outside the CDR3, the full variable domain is ETGVTQSPTHLIKTRGQQVTLRCSSQSGHNTVSWYQQALGQGPQFIFQYYREEENGRGNFPPRFSGLQFPNYSSELNVNALELDDSALYLCASSLYTAGPEKLFFGSGTQLSVL.